This TCR beta chain was identified in a study of response to subunit inactivated influenza vaccine. Trimming left V 3 bases short and J 0 bases short, with 6 bases between. Germline assignment: CDR1 SGHKS and CDR2 YYEKEE (reference sequence). The CDR3 covers 14 residues. Each CDR3 protein gets one entry after TCRdb re-called the RT-PCR reads with MiXCR. Of hundreds of thousands of distinct CDR3 sequences in the sample, under 20% were seen once. This clonotype was recorded many times. Its cognate antigen is unknown. Points from the study as a whole: The study's authors posited that every seasonal influenza vaccination enlists few new T cells.

The sample in question was PBMCs from blood, obtained roughly 5 days after vaccination. The gene calls are TRBV5-5 and TRBJ2-2, with D perhaps matching TRBD1 or TRBD2 (5 bases each). The clonotype comes from a man aged 50 to 59 who received an inactivated influenza vaccine. The CDR3, as DNA: TGTGCCAGCAGCTGGGACGCGAACACCGGGGAGCTGTTTTTT. It encodes CASSWDANTGELFF.